A single sample gave rise to the 11 T cell receptor beta chains below, sequenced in a study of T cells in Graves' hyperthyroidism and ophthalmopathy. Amplification of TCR beta CDR3 regions used RNA as the template. TCR CDR3 regions were first amplified by RT-PCR with HTBI primers. TCRdb ran MiXCR on the multiplex PCR reads and lists one entry per CDR3 protein. There are around 690,000 distinct CDR3 sequences in the sample; 15% to 20% occur only once, and roughly a sixth lies in the top ten. Sequencing was carried out using blood. The source is a man aged 45-65 years with Graves' hyperthyroidism.

This clonotype turned up a few times. The chain carries TRBV9 and TRBJ2-7, with D unresolved. Germline V gene data show CDR1 as SGDLS and CDR2 as YYNGEE. The CDR3 covers 15 residues. V was trimmed by 3 bases and J by 0 bases, leaving 13 bases between them. Written as DNA, the CDR3 is TGTGCCAGCAGCGATACCGCAGAGAGCTCCTACGAGCAGTACTTC. It codes for CASSDTAESSYEQYF.

The sample holds a few counts of this clonotype. This chain connects TRBV7-9 to TRBJ2-5; maybe TRBD2 (6 bases). Germline assignment: CDR1 SEHNR and CDR2 FQNEAQ (reference sequence). This CDR3 is built from 15 residues. Trimming took 5 bases from V and 5 from J, leaving 18 bases between them. CDR3 loop: CASSPRSGEAETQYF. In DNA, the CDR3 is TGTGCCAGCAGCCCTCGCTCGGGGGAGGCGGAGACCCAGTACTTC. The full variable domain, with the rest looked up from reference TRBV7-9 and TRBJ2-5, is DTGVSQNPRHKITKRGQNVTFRCDPISEHNRLYWYRQTLGQGPEFLTYFQNEAQLEKSRLLSDRFSAERPKGSFSTLEIQRTEQGDSAMYLCASSPRSGEAETQYFGPGTRLLVL.

The J gene is TRBJ2-6, the V gene TRBV12-5; no clear D. Trimming took 2 bases from V and 0 from J, leaving 8 bases between them. Looked up from germline, CDR1 is LGHNT and CDR2 is FRNRAP. The CDR3 totals 16 residues. In DNA form, the CDR3 reads TGTGCTAGTGGTTTGCGGGCGAGCTCTGGGGCCAACGTCCTGACTTTC. Amino acids: CASGLRASSGANVLTF.

This clonotype showed up many times. CDR3 nucleotides: TGTGCCAGCAGCCGCGACAGGGGGCCCGTGCAGTACTTC. As protein: CASSRDRGPVQYF. The chain is built from TRBV7-9 and TRBJ2-7, with 10 bases matching TRBD1. V lost 5 bases, J lost 9 bases, and 7 bases stayed unmatched. The CDR3 is made up of 13 amino acids. Germline V gene data show CDR1 as SEHNR and CDR2 as FQNEAQ (reference sequence).

This clonotype came up a few times. The chain uses TRBV28 and TRBJ2-7; 7 nucleotides line up with TRBD1. Germline lookup yields CDR1 MDHEN and CDR2 SYDVKM. The CDR3 is 14 residues long. The V gene end was trimmed by 6 bases and the J gene end by 5 bases; junction bases not matched to a gene: 10. In DNA, the CDR3 is TGTGCCAGCAGCTGGACAGGAGAATTCCACGAGCAGTACTTC. Protein sequence: CASSWTGEFHEQYF. Drawing the rest from reference TRBV28 and TRBJ2-7, the complete variable domain is DVKVTQSSRYLVKRTGEKVFLECVQDMDHENMFWYRQDPGLGLRLIYFSYDVKMKEKGDIPEGYSVSREKKERFSLILESASTNQTSMYLCASSWTGEFHEQYFGPGTRLTVT.

This clonotype has more than one count but fewer than ten. The CDR3 reads CASNAQGGNQPQHF. DNA of the CDR3: TGTGCCAGTAATGCACAGGGGGGCAATCAGCCCCAGCATTTT. This chain connects TRBV19 to TRBJ1-5; 8 bases line up with TRBD1. Germline values: CDR1 LNHDA, CDR2 SQIVND (reference sequence). CDR3 length equals 14 residues. Trimming removed 7 bases from V and 2 bases from J; junction bases left unmatched: 4.

This chain joins TRBV19 and TRBJ2-2; 12 positions match TRBD2. The CDR3 contains 15 residues. Germline V gives CDR1 LNHDA, CDR2 SQIVND (reference sequence). V lost 6 bases to trimming and J lost 7 bases; unmatched junction nucleotides: 6. The chain's CDR3 is CASSRLAGVLGELFF. CDR3 nucleotides: TGTGCCAGTAGCCGACTAGCGGGAGTTCTCGGGGAGCTGTTTTTT.

This clonotype was seen ten or more times. Likely a read error: the CDR3 ends without its conserved phenylalanine or tryptophan. The rearrangement uses TRBV15 and TRBJ1-6; D gene ambiguous. The CDR3 has 15 residues. Germline V gene sequence: CDR1 LNHNV, CDR2 YYDKDF (reference sequence). V lost 5 bases to trimming and J lost 6 bases, with 14 bases between them. The CDR3 DNA reads TGTGCCACCAGCGGTCCGGGAGAGCTTAATTCACCCCTCCACCTT. Amino acid sequence: CATSGPGELNSPLHL.

The chain couples TRBV2 to TRBJ2-2; TRBD1 might be the D (5 bases). Germline CDR1 and CDR2: SNHLY and FYNNEI. With 8 bases removed from V and 5 bases from J, the gap between germline ends came to 15 bases. This CDR3 region has 14 residues. CDR3 sequence: CASDEQGNTGELFF. CDR3 nucleotides: TGTGCCAGCGATGAGCAGGGTAATACCGGGGAGCTGTTTTTT.

This clonotype was detected only a few times. J is TRBJ2-1 and V is TRBV7-2; 7 bases align to TRBD2. CDR1 and CDR2 (germline): SGHTA, FQGNSA. Unmatched junction bases numbered 9, after V lost 5 bases and J lost 8 bases. This CDR3 comprises 14 residues. Written as DNA, the CDR3 is TGTGCCAGCAGCCCCTCACTAGCGAAGGATGAGCAGTTCTTC. It is translated as CASSPSLAKDEQFF.

There are many counts of this clonotype. The V call is TRBV12-3 or TRBV12-4, the J call TRBJ2-5; 11 nucleotides match TRBD2. After removal of 6 bases from V and 8 bases from J, the junction contained 11 bases not matched to a gene. This CDR3 is 15 amino acids long. As DNA, the CDR3 is TGTGCCAGCAGCGTAAAGGGACTAGCGGAGCATACCCAGTACTTC. Residues: CASSVKGLAEHTQYF.